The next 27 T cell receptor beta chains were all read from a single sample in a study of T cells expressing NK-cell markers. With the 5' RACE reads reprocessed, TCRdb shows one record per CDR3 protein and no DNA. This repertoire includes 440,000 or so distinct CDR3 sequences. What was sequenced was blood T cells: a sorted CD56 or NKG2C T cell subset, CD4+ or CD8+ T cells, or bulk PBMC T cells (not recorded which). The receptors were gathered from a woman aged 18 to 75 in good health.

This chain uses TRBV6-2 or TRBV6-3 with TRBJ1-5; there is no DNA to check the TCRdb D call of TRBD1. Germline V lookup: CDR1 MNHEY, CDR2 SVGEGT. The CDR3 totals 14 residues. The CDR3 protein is CASSNGGSNQPQHF.

CDR3 loop: CASSPHRGMNTEAFF. This chain uses TRBV6-1 with TRBJ1-1; absent DNA, TCRdb's TRBD1 call cannot be checked. This CDR3 spans 15 amino acids. Germline V gene sequence: CDR1 MNHNS, CDR2 SASEGT.

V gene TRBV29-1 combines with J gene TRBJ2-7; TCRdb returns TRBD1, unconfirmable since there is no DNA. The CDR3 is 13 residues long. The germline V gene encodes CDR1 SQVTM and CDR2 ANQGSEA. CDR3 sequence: CSVPGGGTYEQYF.

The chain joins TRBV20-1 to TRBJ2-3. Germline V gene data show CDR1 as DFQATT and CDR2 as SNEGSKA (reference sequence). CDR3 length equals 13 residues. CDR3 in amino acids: CSVSYSSTDTQYF.

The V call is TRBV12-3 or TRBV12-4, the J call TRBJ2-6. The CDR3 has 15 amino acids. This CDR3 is CASSARISGANVLTF.

CDR3 loop: CASSWSGTGLGRNQPQHF. The gene calls are TRBV27 and TRBJ1-5; the TCRdb call, TRBD1, lacks DNA for checking. The CDR3 consists of 18 residues. Germline values: CDR1 MNHEY, CDR2 SMNVEV (reference sequence).

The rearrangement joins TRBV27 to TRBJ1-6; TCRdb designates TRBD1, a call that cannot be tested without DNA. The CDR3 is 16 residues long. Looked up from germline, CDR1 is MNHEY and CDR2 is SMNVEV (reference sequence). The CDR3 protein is CASSLRSHSGASPLHF.

The CDR3 region is CASSETRKGPNYGYTF. V usage is TRBV9 and J usage is TRBJ1-2. The CDR3 extends over 16 amino acids. The germline gives CDR1 SGDLS, CDR2 YYNGEE.

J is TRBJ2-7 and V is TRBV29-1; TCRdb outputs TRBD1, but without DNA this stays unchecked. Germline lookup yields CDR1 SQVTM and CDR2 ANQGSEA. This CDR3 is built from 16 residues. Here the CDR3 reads CSVEDPDRGAGYEQYF.

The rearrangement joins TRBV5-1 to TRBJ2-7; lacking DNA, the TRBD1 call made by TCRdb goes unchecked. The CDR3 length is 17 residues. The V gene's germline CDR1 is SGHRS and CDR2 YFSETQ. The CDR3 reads CASSSFRRGRGTYEQYF. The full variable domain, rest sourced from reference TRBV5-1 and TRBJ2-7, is KAGVTQTPRYLIKTRGQQVTLSCSPISGHRSVSWYQQTPGQGLQFLFEYFSETQRNKGNFPGRFSGRQFSNSRSEMNVSTLELGDSALYLCASSSFRRGRGTYEQYFGPGTRLTVT.

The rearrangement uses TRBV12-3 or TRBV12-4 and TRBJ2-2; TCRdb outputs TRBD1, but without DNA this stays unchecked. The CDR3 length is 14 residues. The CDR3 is CASGPGDFTGELFF.

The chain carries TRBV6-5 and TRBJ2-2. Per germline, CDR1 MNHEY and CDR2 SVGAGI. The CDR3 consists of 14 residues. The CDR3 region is CASSYWHNTGELFF.

CDR3: CASSSRTGAGGNTIYF. J is TRBJ1-3 and V is TRBV12-3 or TRBV12-4; TCRdb's D call, TRBD1, is unchecked because there is no DNA. CDR3 length equals 16 residues.

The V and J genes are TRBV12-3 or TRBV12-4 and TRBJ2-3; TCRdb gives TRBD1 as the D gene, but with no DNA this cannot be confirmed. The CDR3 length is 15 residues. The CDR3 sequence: CASSSRQGTRDTQYF.

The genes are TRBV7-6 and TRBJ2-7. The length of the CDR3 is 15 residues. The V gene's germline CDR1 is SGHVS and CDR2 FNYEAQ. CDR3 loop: CASSLAGSTSYEQYF.

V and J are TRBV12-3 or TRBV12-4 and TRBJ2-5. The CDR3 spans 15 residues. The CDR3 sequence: CASSSLGSNAETQYF.

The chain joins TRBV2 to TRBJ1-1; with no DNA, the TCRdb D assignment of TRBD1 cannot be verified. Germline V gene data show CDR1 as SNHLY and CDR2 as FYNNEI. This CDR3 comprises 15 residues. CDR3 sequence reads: CASRPTGERGAEAFF.

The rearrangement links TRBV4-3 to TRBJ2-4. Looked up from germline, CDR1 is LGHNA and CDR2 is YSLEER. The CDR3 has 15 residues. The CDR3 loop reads CASSPASMAKNIQYF.

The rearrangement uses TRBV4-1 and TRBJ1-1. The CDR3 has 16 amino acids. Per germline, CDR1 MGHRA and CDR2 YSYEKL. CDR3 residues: CASSQEPRALNTEAFF.

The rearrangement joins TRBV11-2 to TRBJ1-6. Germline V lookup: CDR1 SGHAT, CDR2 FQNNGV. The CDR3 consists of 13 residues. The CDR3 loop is CASSLDLNSPLHF.

CDR3 loop: CASSYGTNNEQFF. This chain joins TRBV7-2 and TRBJ2-1; there is no DNA to check the TCRdb D call of TRBD1. The CDR3 runs 13 residues. Germline V CDR1 and CDR2: SGHTA, FQGNSA.

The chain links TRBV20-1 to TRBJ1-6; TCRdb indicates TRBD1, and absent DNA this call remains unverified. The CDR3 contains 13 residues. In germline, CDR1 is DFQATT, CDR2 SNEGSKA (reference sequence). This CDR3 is CSAPRDRNSPLHF.

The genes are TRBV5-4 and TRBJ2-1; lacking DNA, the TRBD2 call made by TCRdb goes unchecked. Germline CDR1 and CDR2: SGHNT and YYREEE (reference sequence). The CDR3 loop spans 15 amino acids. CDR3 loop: CASSWGAGGQNDQFF.

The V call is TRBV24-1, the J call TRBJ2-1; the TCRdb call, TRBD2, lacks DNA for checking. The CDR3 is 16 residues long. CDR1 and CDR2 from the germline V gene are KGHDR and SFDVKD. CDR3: CATSDFGGGANNEQFF.

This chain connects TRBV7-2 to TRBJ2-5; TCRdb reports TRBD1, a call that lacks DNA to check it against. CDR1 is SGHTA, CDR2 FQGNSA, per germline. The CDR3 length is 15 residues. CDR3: CASTLDRGGPKTQYF.

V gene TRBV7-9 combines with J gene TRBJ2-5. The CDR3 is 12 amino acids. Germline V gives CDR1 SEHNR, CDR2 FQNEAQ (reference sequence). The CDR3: CASSLEVETQYF.

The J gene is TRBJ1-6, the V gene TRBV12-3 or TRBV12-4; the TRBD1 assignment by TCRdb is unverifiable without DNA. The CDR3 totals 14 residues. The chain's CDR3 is CASSRDGNNSPLHF.